These 25 T cell receptor beta chains originate from one sample sequenced in a study of shared clonotypes between healthy human individuals. This table comes from immunoSEQ multiplex PCR, and its TCRdb copy is limited to in-frame clones, with some not included. Counted here are roughly 2.6 million clones, more than 80% occurring once; the ten biggest clones make up 0.14%. The sample comprised naive CD4+ T cells sorted from blood. Subset described: CD45RA+ positively selected. Receptor source: a man younger than 30 in good health.

The chain carries TRBV28 and TRBJ2-7; D perhaps matches TRBD2 (6 bases). V lost 4 bases, J lost 0 bases, and 13 bases lay in between. Germline V gene lookup returns CDR1 MDHEN and CDR2 SYDVKM. This CDR3 is built from 15 residues. The CDR3 DNA follows: TGTGCCAGCAGTTCGGGACTCCTAAGCTCCTACGAGCAGTACTTC. This sequence encodes CASSSGLLSSYEQYF.

The chain carries TRBV6-5 and TRBJ1-1, with a possible D match to TRBD1 (6 bases). Between the trimmed V and J ends, which lost 6 bases and 0 bases, there was a span of 11 bases. Germline values: CDR1 MNHEY, CDR2 SVGAGI. CDR3 size: 14 residues. Written as DNA, the CDR3 is TGTGCCAGCAGCTGGACAGCTATGAACACTGAAGCTTTCTTT. It codes for CASSWTAMNTEAFF.

V and J are TRBV18 and TRBJ2-3, with a tentative D call TRBD2 (5 bases). The V gene lost 8 bases and the J gene lost 5 bases, with 11 bases spanning the gap. The germline V gene encodes CDR1 KGHSH and CDR2 LQKENI. CDR3 length: 12 residues. CDR3 coding DNA: TGTGCCAGCACTACGGCGGGAGATACGCAGTATTTT. Translated: CASTTAGDTQYF.

V and J are TRBV7-9 and TRBJ2-7, with 11 bases lining up with TRBD2. The V and J ends lost 5 bases and 0 bases, in that order; junction bases with no gene match: 6. The germline V gene encodes CDR1 SEHNR and CDR2 FQNEAQ (reference sequence). CDR3 length equals 16 residues. The CDR3 coding sequence is TGTGCCAGCAGCCCGTGGACTAGCGGGCCCTCCTACGAGCAGTACTTC. This encodes CASSPWTSGPSYEQYF.

The V gene is TRBV5-1, the J gene TRBJ1-2; the match to TRBD1 covers 10 bases. J lost 3 bases, V lost 4 bases, and 3 bases had no gene match. Per the germline V gene, CDR1 is SGHRS and CDR2 is YFSETQ. This CDR3 spans 14 amino acids. The CDR3: CASSIGQGDYGYTF. The CDR3 DNA follows: TGCGCCAGCAGCATAGGACAGGGGGACTATGGCTACACCTTC.

The chain recombines TRBV19 with TRBJ1-1; 9 positions agree with TRBD1. The CDR3 is made up of 15 amino acids. V dropped 4 bases and J dropped 5; count of bases not matched to a gene: 8. Germline CDR1 LNHDA, CDR2 SQIVND (reference sequence). The CDR3 sequence: CASSRDRVSGTEAFF. Here the CDR3 DNA reads TGTGCCAGTAGTAGGGACAGGGTATCGGGAACTGAAGCTTTCTTT.

This clone appeared once. The chain combines TRBV7-9 with TRBJ1-6, with D tentatively TRBD1 (5 bases). This CDR3 is 15 amino acids long. The V gene lost 5 bases and the J gene lost 7 bases, with 15 bases spanning the gap. Germline assignment: CDR1 SEHNR and CDR2 FQNEAQ (reference sequence). The CDR3 DNA follows: TGTGCCAGCAGCCCTGGGGGGGGATACAATTCACCCCTCCACTTT. The encoded protein is CASSPGGGYNSPLHF.

This chain uses TRBV5-6 with TRBJ2-7, with TRBD2 identical over 11 bases. Germline values: CDR1 SGHDT, CDR2 YYEEEE. With 6 bases clipped from V and 3 bases from J, the junction kept 8 bases outside the gene matches. This CDR3 has 15 residues. The CDR3 DNA is TGTGCCAGCACCACGGGGACTAGCGGTTACTACGAGCAGTACTTC. Translation: CASTTGTSGYYEQYF.

The rearrangement joins TRBV27 to TRBJ2-7; 7 nucleotides agree with TRBD1. Looked up from germline, CDR1 is MNHEY and CDR2 is SMNVEV (reference sequence). CDR3 length equals 14 residues. V lost 5 bases to trimming and J lost 10 bases; unmatched junction nucleotides: 14. CDR3 sequence (DNA): TGTGCCAGCAGTCCAATCCTCGAAGGGGGCGAACAGTACTTC. Protein sequence: CASSPILEGGEQYF.

With respect to this clone: Other DNA sequences in the same sample also yield this CDR3. The J gene is TRBJ2-5, the V gene TRBV5-1, with D unresolved. Germline lookup yields CDR1 SGHRS and CDR2 YFSETQ. This CDR3 is 14 amino acids long. Trimming left V 2 bases short and J 2 bases short, with 10 bases between. CDR3 residues: CASSLLTSQETQYF. The CDR3 DNA follows: TGCGCCAGCAGCTTACTTACTTCGCAAGAGACCCAGTACTTC.

The J gene is TRBJ2-1, the V gene TRBV6-7, with 14 bases identical to TRBD2. TRBV6-7 is sorted into the ORF group, with uncertain function. V lost 5 bases and J lost 7; bases outside the gene matches: 4. This CDR3 spans 15 amino acids. CDR3 sequence: CASSRTSGGFNEQFF. CDR3 bases: TGTGCCAGCAGTCGGACTAGCGGGGGGTTTAATGAGCAGTTCTTC.

This chain uses TRBV7-9 with TRBJ2-7; D remains unclear. V was clipped by 5 bases and J by 5 bases, with 16 bases between them. CDR3 length: 14 amino acids. Germline V gene data show CDR1 as SEHNR and CDR2 as FQNEAQ (reference sequence). In DNA form, the CDR3 reads TGTGCCAGCAGCCAGACGACCCCAACTGACGAGCAGTACTTC. It translates to CASSQTTPTDEQYF.

On this clone: This specimen includes other DNA sequences encoding the same CDR3. The rearrangement links TRBV5-1 to TRBJ2-3, with D hard to call. The germline V gene encodes CDR1 SGHRS and CDR2 YFSETQ. V dropped 2 bases and J dropped 0 bases, with 7 bases sitting between them. This CDR3 spans 14 amino acids. Written as DNA, the CDR3 is TGCGCCAGCAGCTTCGGTCTTAGCACAGATACGCAGTATTTT. Translation gives CASSFGLSTDTQYF.

The rearrangement uses TRBV5-4 and TRBJ1-2, with a possible D match to TRBD1 (6 bases). Trimming pared 4 bases from V and 6 bases from J, leaving 16 bases between. Germline CDR1 is SGHNT and CDR2 is YYREEE (reference sequence). This CDR3 is 14 amino acids long. The chain's CDR3 is CASSPAGGADGYTF. The DNA of the CDR3 is TGTGCCAGCAGCCCTGCGGGGGGGGCTGATGGCTACACCTTC.

The CDR3 DNA reads TGTGCCAGTAGTCAAGCAGATACGCAGTATTTT. Its protein is CASSQADTQYF. The chain employs TRBV19 and TRBJ2-3; D not resolved. Germline CDR1 and CDR2: LNHDA and SQIVND (reference sequence). Trimming stripped 5 bases from V and 4 bases from J, with 4 bases between. The CDR3 is 11 amino acids.

This chain joins TRBV30 and TRBJ2-3; perhaps TRBD2 as D (6 bases). V lost 0 bases and J lost 2, with 9 bases in between. The length of the CDR3 is 14 residues. Germline assignment: CDR1 GTSNPN and CDR2 SVGIG (reference sequence). For the CDR3, the DNA is TGTGCCTGGAGTGTACCGCGGGACACAGATACGCAGTATTTT. Protein: CAWSVPRDTDTQYF.

This clone has just a few counts. The chain combines TRBV19 with TRBJ1-2; D not certain. With 8 bases removed from V and 1 base from J, the gap between germline ends came to 11 bases. Germline-derived CDR1 and CDR2 are LNHDA and SQIVND (reference sequence). The CDR3 spans 13 residues. Here the CDR3 DNA reads TGTGCCAGTTCTGGGGAAGATAACTATGGCTACACCTTC. Its protein product is CASSGEDNYGYTF. Drawing the rest from reference TRBV19 and TRBJ1-2, the complete variable domain is DGGITQSPKYLFRKEGQNVTLSCEQNLNHDAMYWYRQDPGQGLRLIYYSQIVNDFQKGDIAEGYSVSREKKESFPLTVTSAQKNPTAFYLCASSGEDNYGYTFGSGTRLTVV.

This chain uses TRBV5-6 with TRBJ1-2; 8 bases are a match to TRBD1. CDR3 length: 18 amino acids. Trimming removed 2 bases from V and 5 bases from J; junction bases left unmatched: 17. The V gene's germline CDR1 is SGHDT and CDR2 YYEEEE. The CDR3 loop is CASSFRGTGLSSIYGYTF. Written as DNA, the CDR3 is TGTGCCAGCAGCTTTAGGGGGACAGGCCTATCCAGCATTTATGGCTACACCTTC.

This clone has only a few counts. The V gene is TRBV5-6, the J gene TRBJ1-5, with D tentatively TRBD1 (6 bases). Trimming took off 6 bases at V and 5 bases at J, with 12 bases between the two ends. The CDR3 has 13 residues. Looked up from germline, CDR1 is SGHDT and CDR2 is YYEEEE. CDR3 nucleotides: TGTGCCAGCACCAGGGGTTTCGATCAGCCCCAGCATTTT. Its translation is CASTRGFDQPQHF.

This clone was seen a few times. The V call is TRBV11-2, the J call TRBJ1-6; 7 positions agree with TRBD1. Trimming at V came to 3 bases and at J to 1 base, leaving 6 bases not matched to a gene. CDR3 length equals 17 residues. CDR1 is SGHAT, CDR2 FQNNGV, per germline. This CDR3 is CASSLRTGVSYNSPLHF. The DNA of the CDR3 is TGTGCCAGCAGCTTGAGAACAGGGGTGTCCTATAATTCACCCCTCCACTTT.

With respect to this clone: The identical CDR3 is also encoded by other nucleotide sequences in the sample. The J gene is TRBJ2-5, the V gene TRBV5-5, with unresolved D. The V and J ends lost 1 base and 2 bases respectively, with 6 bases between them. Germline CDR1 and CDR2: SGHKS and YYEKEE (reference sequence). This CDR3 contains 13 residues. CDR3 DNA sequence: TGTGCCAGCAGCTTGTCCGGGCAAGAGACCCAGTACTTC. The encoded protein is CASSLSGQETQYF.

The rearrangement joins TRBV18 to TRBJ2-3; 10 bases align to TRBD1. Germline CDR1 KGHSH, CDR2 LQKENI. V lost 6 bases and J lost 6; bases outside the gene matches: 9. This CDR3 has 15 residues. The CDR3 DNA reads TGTGCCAGCTCTCTCTGGGGGACAGGGGCGGATACGCAGTATTTT. Translating it yields CASSLWGTGADTQYF.

The chain combines TRBV5-8 with TRBJ2-1, with TRBD1 matching over 10 bases. The CDR3 has 15 amino acids. Losses at the gene ends were 0 bases for V and 6 bases for J; bases not matched to a gene: 3. CDR1 is SGHTS and CDR2 is YDEGEE in the germline V gene. CDR3 nucleotide sequence: TGTGCCAGCAGCTTGGCCGGGACAGGGGTCAATGAGCAGTTCTTC. Protein: CASSLAGTGVNEQFF.

In the case of this clone: Distinct nucleotide sequences in the sample also encode this CDR3. This chain connects TRBV28 to TRBJ1-1; TRBD1 aligns across 7 bases. Germline V gene sequence: CDR1 MDHEN, CDR2 SYDVKM. The trim removed 3 bases at V and 5 bases at J, leaving 6 bases unmatched. This CDR3 spans 14 amino acids. CDR3 DNA: TGTGCCAGCAGTTTCCCCAGGGGGTCGACTGAAGCTTTCTTT. This translates into CASSFPRGSTEAFF.

This chain connects TRBV14 to TRBJ2-3; D not certain. CDR3 length: 14 amino acids. CDR1 and CDR2 (germline): SGHDN, FVKESK. V dropped 1 base and J dropped 2 bases, with 7 bases sitting between them. This chain's CDR3 is CASSQGAITDTQYF. The CDR3 nucleotides read TGTGCCAGCAGCCAAGGAGCGATCACAGATACGCAGTATTTT.